These 20 T cell receptor beta chains came from one sample sequenced in a study of shared clonotypes between healthy human individuals. The data were produced by immunoSEQ multiplex PCR, yet TCRdb's version contains in-frame clones alone and is incomplete. The data show around 2.1 million clones, more than 85% seen once. Terminally differentiated effector memory CD45RA+ cells were excluded by CCR7 positive selection of CD45RO-negative cells. What was sequenced was naive CD8+ T cells from PBMCs. The receptors here all came from a man aged 18 to 30 in good health. Some clones in this sample may be carry-over from other donors' samples.

V is TRBV19 and J is TRBJ2-2, with 10 bases aligning to TRBD1. In germline, CDR1 is LNHDA, CDR2 SQIVND (reference sequence). Germline trimming cut 6 bases from V and 5 bases from J; bases unmatched to any gene: 12. The CDR3 has 17 residues. The CDR3 nucleotides read TGTGCCAGTAGCATTTTTGGACAGGGGGTCAGGACCGGGGAGCTGTTTTTT. This sequence encodes CASSIFGQGVRTGELFF.

The count of this clone is one. V is TRBV5-1 and J is TRBJ2-7, with 14 bases aligning to TRBD2. This CDR3 is 15 amino acids long. V shed 5 bases, J shed 4 bases, and the junction held 5 bases outside the gene matches. In germline, CDR1 is SGHRS, CDR2 YFSETQ. The CDR3 spells CASRVGLAGVYEQYF. CDR3 nucleotides: TGCGCCAGCAGAGTGGGACTAGCGGGAGTTTACGAGCAGTACTTC.

The chain uses TRBV27 and TRBJ1-1; D is unclear. There are 14 residues in the CDR3. Looked up from germline, CDR1 is MNHEY and CDR2 is SMNVEV (reference sequence). V lost 6 bases and J 0 bases, leaving 11 bases between the germline ends. The CDR3 DNA is TGTGCCAGCAGGGGAGGATCCATGAACACTGAAGCTTTCTTT. As protein: CASRGGSMNTEAFF.

The gene calls are TRBV7-8 and TRBJ2-3; TRBD2 is a possible D gene (5 bases). This CDR3 is built from 15 residues. Germline V lookup: CDR1 SGHVS, CDR2 FQNEAQ. The germline V and J ends were trimmed by 6 bases and 4 bases, with 17 bases remaining between them. CDR3 in DNA: TGTGCCAGCAGTCGGGGTCTGGCTCTGGCAGATACGCAGTATTTT. This encodes CASSRGLALADTQYF.

The sample holds one count of this clone. This chain joins TRBV9 and TRBJ2-1; 8 nucleotides match TRBD1. Germline V gene lookup returns CDR1 SGDLS and CDR2 YYNGEE. This CDR3 has 18 amino acids. With 3 bases clipped from V and 0 bases from J, the junction kept 11 bases outside the gene matches. The CDR3 DNA sequence: TGTGCCAGCAGCGCCGGGACAGGCCTTTCCAGCTCCTACAATGAGCAGTTCTTC. Translation gives CASSAGTGLSSSYNEQFF.

In DNA, the CDR3 is TGTGCCTCCTTGAGCGGGAACACCGGGGAGCTGTTTTTT. Its translation is CASLSGNTGELFF. This chain links TRBV10-3 with TRBJ2-2, with a weak D call TRBD2 (5 bases). In germline, CDR1 is ENHRY, CDR2 SYGVKD. CDR3 size: 13 residues. V shed 11 bases and J shed 1 base, with 11 bases lying between them.

This rearrangement joins TRBV5-1 to TRBJ2-1; no reliable D call. CDR3 length: 11 amino acids. The V end lost 0 bases, the J end lost 10 bases, and 5 bases lay between the germline ends. The germline CDR1 and CDR2 sequences are SGHRS and YFSETQ. CDR3 coding DNA: TGCGCCAGCAGCTTGGCCTCGGAGCAGTTCTTC. This codes for CASSLASEQFF.

V usage is TRBV6-5 and J usage is TRBJ2-1; 7 nucleotides align to TRBD1. CDR1 and CDR2 (germline): MNHEY, SVGAGI. Germline trimming cut 5 bases from V and 2 bases from J; bases unmatched to any gene: 6. There are 15 residues in the CDR3. The CDR3 sequence: CASSNYRGPYNEQFF. CDR3 nucleotide sequence: TGTGCCAGCAGTAACTACAGGGGTCCCTACAATGAGCAGTTCTTC.

This chain connects TRBV16 to TRBJ1-1; D gene ambiguous. The V gene's germline CDR1 is KGHSY and CDR2 FQNENV. The V gene lost 0 bases and the J gene lost 5 bases, with 4 bases spanning the gap. The CDR3 totals 12 residues. CDR3 amino acids: CASSQSITEAFF. CDR3 bases: TGTGCCAGCAGCCAATCGATTACTGAAGCTTTCTTT.

In nucleotides, the CDR3 is TGTGCCAGCCGACGCGACAGGGATCTTGGACAGCCCCAGCATTTT. It codes for CASRRDRDLGQPQHF. The J gene is TRBJ1-5, the V gene TRBV28; TRBD1 matches at 7 bases. CDR3 length: 15 residues. J was trimmed by 7 bases and V by 8 bases; bases with no gene match: 14. The V gene's germline CDR1 is MDHEN and CDR2 SYDVKM.

The chain uses TRBV11-1 and TRBJ1-1; D unclear. The CDR3 has 12 amino acids. The germline gives CDR1 SGHAT, CDR2 FQDESV (reference sequence). V lost 1 base, J lost 7 bases, and 7 bases lay in between. CDR3 DNA: TGTGCCAGCAGCTTAGTGGTAGGTGAAGCTTTCTTT. It translates to CASSLVVGEAFF.

This clone was picked up one time. The chain links TRBV6-6 to TRBJ1-4; TRBD1 is a possible D gene (5 bases). Trimming left V 1 base short and J 8 bases short, with 17 bases between. Germline lookup yields CDR1 MNHNY and CDR2 SVGAGI (reference sequence). The CDR3 contains 16 residues. As DNA, the CDR3 is TGTGCCAGCAGTTACTTCGAGGACATAGCCGAAGAAAAACTGTTTTTT. It encodes CASSYFEDIAEEKLFF.

This chain connects TRBV29-1 to TRBJ1-5, with D possibly being TRBD1 (5 bases). CDR3 length equals 13 residues. V lost 7 bases and J 8 bases, leaving 18 bases between the germline ends. CDR1 SQVTM and CDR2 ANQGSEA come from the germline V gene. In DNA, the CDR3 is TGCAGCGCGACTGGGGGGAATGGAGAGCCCCAGCATTTT. This encodes CSATGGNGEPQHF.

As regards this clone: This specimen includes other DNA sequences encoding the same CDR3. The chain uses TRBV19 and TRBJ2-2; no clear D gene. Germline assignment: CDR1 LNHDA and CDR2 SQIVND (reference sequence). The CDR3 runs to 12 residues. V lost 5 bases, J lost 4 bases, and 5 bases lay in between. This CDR3 reads CASSWITGELFF. The DNA of the CDR3 is TGTGCCAGTAGTTGGATCACCGGGGAGCTGTTTTTT.

The rearrangement links TRBV28 to TRBJ2-7; TRBD2 might be the D (6 bases). The CDR3 consists of 14 residues. Germline loops: CDR1 MDHEN, CDR2 SYDVKM. Trimming took 4 bases from V and 6 from J, leaving 16 bases between them. CDR3 loop: CASSSSVPGGEQYF. In nucleotides, the CDR3 is TGTGCCAGCAGTTCCAGCGTCCCCGGGGGCGAGCAGTACTTC.

This clone was observed a few times. The chain combines TRBV6-5 with TRBJ1-2; D may be TRBD1 (5 bases). The ends were cut back, 4 bases at V and 8 bases at J, with 14 bases in the middle. The germline V gene encodes CDR1 MNHEY and CDR2 SVGAGI. CDR3 length equals 13 residues. CDR3 DNA sequence: TGTGCCAGCAGTTCCTTCCCCGGGGACGGCTACACCTTC. It translates to CASSSFPGDGYTF.

This clone appeared a single time. The V gene is TRBV4-1, the J gene TRBJ2-5; the D is unclear. V was cut by 0 bases and J by 1 base, with 18 bases left in between. The CDR3 spans 18 residues. Germline V gene data show CDR1 as MGHRA and CDR2 as YSYEKL. The CDR3 loop reads CASSQEVVGRSSQETQYF. The CDR3 DNA follows: TGCGCCAGCAGCCAAGAAGTTGTTGGACGTTCCTCCCAAGAGACCCAGTACTTC.

The chain carries TRBV4-1 and TRBJ1-5; TRBD1 is a possible D gene (5 bases). The CDR3 is 16 residues long. V was cut by 2 bases and J by 3 bases, with 14 bases left in between. Germline-derived CDR1 and CDR2 are MGHRA and YSYEKL. In nucleotides, the CDR3 is TGCGCCAGCAGCCAACCGGGGCAGGGACCCAATCAGCCCCAGCATTTT. It translates to CASSQPGQGPNQPQHF.

The V gene is TRBV27, the J gene TRBJ1-4, with 8 bases that match TRBD1. The ends lost 6 bases at V and 8 bases at J; junction bases unmatched: 11. The CDR3 runs 15 residues. Germline V lookup: CDR1 MNHEY, CDR2 SMNVEV (reference sequence). As DNA, the CDR3 is TGTGCCAGCAGGCCCAGGACAGGGTATGGGGAAAAACTGTTTTTT. This gives the protein CASRPRTGYGEKLFF.

In this sample, this clone turned up once. The V call is TRBV27, the J call TRBJ1-1; the D is unclear. V lost 5 bases and J 1 base, leaving 17 bases between the germline ends. The V gene's germline CDR1 is MNHEY and CDR2 SMNVEV (reference sequence). The CDR3 totals 16 residues. CDR3: CASSPSRGESNTEAFF. CDR3 in DNA: TGTGCCAGCAGTCCCTCCCGTGGGGAATCGAACACTGAAGCTTTCTTT.